Sequencing of this T cell receptor beta chain was carried out in a study of blood T cell repertoires in COVID-19 (dated by TCRdb to 2019 to 2021). Background for the entire study: Samples from collaborators originated in the United States, Italy and Spain and spanned both the acute and convalescent phases of COVID-19. The material from the prospective study consisted of cDNA or gDNA derived from T cells, B-cell-depleted T cells, or PBMCs. The dataset comprised deeply sampled blood TCRbeta repertoires from subjects exposed to, actively infected with, or recovered from COVID-19. The repertoires were made available in a free public database intended to serve as a resource for research on the immune response to SARS-CoV-2. Samples came from the ongoing ImmuneRACE study (first 160 participants) plus 1,254 subjects from 6 global collaborators. A de-identified subject ID, COVID-19 status, age in years and sex were almost always included in the sample metadata. Where available, HLA class I and class II types were taken from metadata supplied by the sample provider and were not determined by assay-based typing. Broad study findings and their caveats: How much clinical and demographic metadata was included differed by source and by participant, and the metadata was provided uncurated.

Each collaborating institution followed its own protocols to collect whole blood in K2EDTA tubes. For TCRbeta analysis, collaborators shipped samples in one of three forms: frozen whole blood, isolated PBMCs, or DNA extracted from either of those sample types. Taken from cysteine to phenylalanine, the CDR3 has 12 residues. Left in the record is the CDR3 DNA by itself, 36 bases read in frame from the first base. The germline V gene supplies CDR1 ENHRY and CDR2 SYGVKD. A distance of 11 bases separates the germline ends of V and J, which lose 11 bases and 3 bases respectively. A remark on this clone: Its antigen specificity is not known. No per-base quality is available; no much larger clone lies one base away.

The immunoSEQ Assay, a bias-controlled multiplex PCR, was used to amplify TCRbeta CDR3 regions from genomic DNA. Per the source publication's procedure: The number of nucleated cells in each sample was estimated from the amplification of reference gene primers within the assay. Sequence reads were collapsed and filtered to measure the absolute abundance of every unique TCRbeta CDR3 rearrangement. For each sample, productive Simpson clonality was calculated as the square root of Simpson's diversity index over productive rearrangements. TCRdb took this table from immuneACCESS and kept in-frame rearrangements with V and J called. Such tables lack part of the clones; where checked against another copy, unresolved V genes explain under half of the gap, and the rest is unexplained. V and J calls and clone size are those listed in that table; D and trimming were worked out from the DNA. The sample table records about 100,000 clones; roughly 91% of these occur just once. 4.5% to 5.5% of the sample rests with the top ten.

Sequencing used peripheral blood. The chain employs TRBV10-3 and TRBJ1-5, and the D gene may be TRBD1, 5 bases matching. The receptor was isolated from a human donor in a cohort sampled during active COVID-19. The nucleotide sequence is TGTGCCTCCGGGGGGAACAATCAGCCCCAGCATTTT. It translates to CASGGNNQPQHF.